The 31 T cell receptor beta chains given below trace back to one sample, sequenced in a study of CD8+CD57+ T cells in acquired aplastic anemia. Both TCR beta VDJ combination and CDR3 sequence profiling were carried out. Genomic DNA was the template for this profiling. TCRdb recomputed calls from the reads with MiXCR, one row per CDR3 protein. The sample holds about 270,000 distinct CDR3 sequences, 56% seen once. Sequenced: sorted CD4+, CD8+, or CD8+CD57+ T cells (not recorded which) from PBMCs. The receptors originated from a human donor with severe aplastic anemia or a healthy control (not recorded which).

Here the CDR3 reads CSARGGYNSPLHF. In nucleotides, the CDR3 is TGCAGTGCTAGAGGAGGGTACAATTCACCCCTCCACTTT. The gene calls are TRBV20-1 and TRBJ1-6, with D uncertain. The germline V gene encodes CDR1 DFQATT and CDR2 SNEGSKA (reference sequence). Trimming cost V 1 base and J 7 bases, with 8 bases left between them. The CDR3 covers 13 residues.

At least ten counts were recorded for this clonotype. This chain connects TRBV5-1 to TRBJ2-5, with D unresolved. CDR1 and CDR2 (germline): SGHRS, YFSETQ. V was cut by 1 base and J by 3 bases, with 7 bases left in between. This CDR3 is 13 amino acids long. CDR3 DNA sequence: TGCGCCAGCAGCTTGTTCCCCGAAGAGACCCAGTACTTC. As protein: CASSLFPEETQYF.

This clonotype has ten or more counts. As DNA, the CDR3 is TGCAGTGCCTTGTGGGGGGCGCTTGAGACCCAGTACTTC. It specifies CSALWGALETQYF. The V and J genes are TRBV20-1 and TRBJ2-5, with D possibly called TRBD1 or TRBD2 (6 bases each). CDR3 length: 13 amino acids. V gave up 6 bases and J gave up 5 bases, with 16 bases separating them. Germline loops: CDR1 DFQATT, CDR2 SNEGSKA (reference sequence).

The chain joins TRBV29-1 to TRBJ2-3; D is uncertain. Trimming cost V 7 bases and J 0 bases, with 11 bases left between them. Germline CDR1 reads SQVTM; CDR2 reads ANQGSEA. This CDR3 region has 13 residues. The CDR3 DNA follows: TGCAGCGCCCGGCATGAGAGCACAGATACGCAGTATTTT. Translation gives CSARHESTDTQYF.

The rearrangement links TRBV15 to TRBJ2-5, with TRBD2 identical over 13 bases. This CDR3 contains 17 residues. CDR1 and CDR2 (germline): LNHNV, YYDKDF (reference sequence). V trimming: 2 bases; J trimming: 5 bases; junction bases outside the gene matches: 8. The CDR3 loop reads CATSRKKLAGGPETQYF. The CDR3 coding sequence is TGTGCCACCAGCAGAAAGAAACTAGCGGGAGGGCCGGAGACCCAGTACTTC. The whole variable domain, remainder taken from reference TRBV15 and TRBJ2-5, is DAMVIQNPRYQVTQFGKPVTLSCSQTLNHNVMYWYQQKSSQAPKLLFHYYDKDFNNEADTPDNFQSRRPNTSFCFLDIRSPGLGDTAMYLCATSRKKLAGGPETQYFGPGTRLLVL.

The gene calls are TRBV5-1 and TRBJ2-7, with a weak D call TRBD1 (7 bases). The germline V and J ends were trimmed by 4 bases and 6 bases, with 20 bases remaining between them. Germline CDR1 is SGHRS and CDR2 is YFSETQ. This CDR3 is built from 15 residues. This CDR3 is CASSPNRAGGSEQYF. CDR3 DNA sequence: TGCGCCAGCAGCCCAAACAGGGCAGGGGGGAGCGAGCAGTACTTC.

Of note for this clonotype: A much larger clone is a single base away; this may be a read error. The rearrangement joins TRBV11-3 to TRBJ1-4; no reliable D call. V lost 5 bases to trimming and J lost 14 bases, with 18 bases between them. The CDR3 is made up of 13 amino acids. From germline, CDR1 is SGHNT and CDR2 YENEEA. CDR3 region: CASSQRGTGVLFF. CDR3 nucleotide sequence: TGTGCCAGCAGCCAGAGAGGTACCGGGGTGCTGTTTTTT.

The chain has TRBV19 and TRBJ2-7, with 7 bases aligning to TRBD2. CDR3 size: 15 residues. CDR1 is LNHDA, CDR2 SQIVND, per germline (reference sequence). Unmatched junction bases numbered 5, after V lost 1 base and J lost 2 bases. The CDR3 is CASSIAQRETYEQYF. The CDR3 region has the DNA TGTGCCAGTAGTATAGCCCAGCGGGAAACCTACGAGCAGTACTTC.

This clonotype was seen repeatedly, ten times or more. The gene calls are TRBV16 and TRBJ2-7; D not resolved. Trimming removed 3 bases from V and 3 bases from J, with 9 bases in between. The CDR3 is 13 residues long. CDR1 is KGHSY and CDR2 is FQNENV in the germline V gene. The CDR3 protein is CASSQVGRYEQYF. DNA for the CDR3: TGTGCCAGCAGCCAGGTGGGCCGCTACGAGCAGTACTTC.

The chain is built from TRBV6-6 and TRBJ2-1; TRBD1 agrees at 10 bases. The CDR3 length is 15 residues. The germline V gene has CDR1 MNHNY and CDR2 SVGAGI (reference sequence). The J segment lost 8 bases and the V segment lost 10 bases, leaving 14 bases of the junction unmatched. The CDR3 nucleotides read TGTGCCACCAAAGCACCGGGACAGGGGAAGGATGAGCAGTTCTTC. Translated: CATKAPGQGKDEQFF.

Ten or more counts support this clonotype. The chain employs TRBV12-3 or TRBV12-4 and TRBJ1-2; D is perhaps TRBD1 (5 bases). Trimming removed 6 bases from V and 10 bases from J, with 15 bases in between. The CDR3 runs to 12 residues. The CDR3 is CASSILIGTYTF. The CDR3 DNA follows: TGTGCCAGCAGCATCTTGATCGGGACCTACACCTTC.

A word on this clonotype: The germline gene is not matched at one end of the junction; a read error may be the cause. The CDR3, as DNA: TGTGCCGGCAGCTACGACTCCAGCGGGGGGGCCGCAGATACGCAGTATTTT. Protein sequence: CAGSYDSSGGAADTQYF. The J gene is TRBJ2-3, the V gene TRBV5-4, with TRBD2 matching over 10 bases. This CDR3 contains 17 residues. Germline lookup yields CDR1 SGHNT and CDR2 YYREEE (reference sequence).

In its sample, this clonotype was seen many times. CDR3 in amino acids: CASSLAPSSRQETQYF. In nucleotides, the CDR3 is TGCGCCAGCAGCTTGGCCCCCAGCTCACGGCAAGAGACCCAGTACTTC. The chain carries TRBV5-1 and TRBJ2-5; D not resolved. V was trimmed by 0 bases and J by 2 bases, leaving 14 bases between them. Looked up from germline, CDR1 is SGHRS and CDR2 is YFSETQ. The CDR3 extends over 16 amino acids.

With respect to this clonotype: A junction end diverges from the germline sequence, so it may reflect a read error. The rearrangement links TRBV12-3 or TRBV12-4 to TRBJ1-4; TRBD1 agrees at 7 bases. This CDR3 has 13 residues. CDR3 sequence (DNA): TGTGCCAGCAGTTTAGCGGGAACCGACAGGGCCGCGTTT. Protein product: CASSLAGTDRAAF.

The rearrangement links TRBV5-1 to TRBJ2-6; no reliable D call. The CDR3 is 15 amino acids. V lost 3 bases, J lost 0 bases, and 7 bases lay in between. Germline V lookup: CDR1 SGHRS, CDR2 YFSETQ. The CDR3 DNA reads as TGCGCCAGCAGCTCGTCGCTCTCTGGGGCCAACGTCCTGACTTTC. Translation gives CASSSSLSGANVLTF.

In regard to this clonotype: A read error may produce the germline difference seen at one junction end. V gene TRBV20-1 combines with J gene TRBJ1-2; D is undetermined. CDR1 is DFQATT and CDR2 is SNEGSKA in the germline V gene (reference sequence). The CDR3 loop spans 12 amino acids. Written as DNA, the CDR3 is TGCAGTGCTAGGACGGGGTACTACGGCTACACCTTC. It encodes CSARTGYYGYTF.

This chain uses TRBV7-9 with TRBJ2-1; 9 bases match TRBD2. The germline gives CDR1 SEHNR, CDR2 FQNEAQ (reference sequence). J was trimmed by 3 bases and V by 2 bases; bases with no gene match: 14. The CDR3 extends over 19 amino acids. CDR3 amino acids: CASSLLGSVVSGSYNEQFF. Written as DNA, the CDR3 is TGTGCCAGCAGCTTATTAGGTTCCGTGGTTAGCGGGAGCTACAATGAGCAGTTCTTC.

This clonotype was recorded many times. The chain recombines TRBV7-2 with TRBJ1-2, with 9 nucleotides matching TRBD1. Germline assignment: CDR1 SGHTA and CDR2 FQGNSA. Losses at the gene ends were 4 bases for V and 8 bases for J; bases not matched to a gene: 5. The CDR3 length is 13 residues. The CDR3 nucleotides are TGTGCCAGCAGCTCGGGACAGGGCTTCGGCTACACCTTC. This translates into CASSSGQGFGYTF.

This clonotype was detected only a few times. CDR3 bases: TGTGCCAGCAGCCCCGCGGTGGAGAATGAGCAGTTCTTC. This sequence encodes CASSPAVENEQFF. The chain combines TRBV7-6 with TRBJ2-1; no reliable D call. The V end was cut by 5 bases, the J end by 7 bases, with 12 bases between. The germline V gene encodes CDR1 SGHVS and CDR2 FNYEAQ. This CDR3 region has 13 residues.

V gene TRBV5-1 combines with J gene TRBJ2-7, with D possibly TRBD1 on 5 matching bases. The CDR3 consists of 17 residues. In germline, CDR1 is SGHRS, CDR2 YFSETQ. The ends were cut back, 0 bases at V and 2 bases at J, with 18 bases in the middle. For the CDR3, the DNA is TGCGCCAGCAGCTTGGTTCCCCCCAGGGTCCACCCCTACGAGCAGTACTTC. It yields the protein CASSLVPPRVHPYEQYF.

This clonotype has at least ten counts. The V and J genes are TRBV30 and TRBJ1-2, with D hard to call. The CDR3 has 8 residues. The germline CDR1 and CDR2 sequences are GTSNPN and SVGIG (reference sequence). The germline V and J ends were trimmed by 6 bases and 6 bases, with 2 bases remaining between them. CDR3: CACNGYTF. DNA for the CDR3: TGTGCCTGTAATGGCTACACCTTC.

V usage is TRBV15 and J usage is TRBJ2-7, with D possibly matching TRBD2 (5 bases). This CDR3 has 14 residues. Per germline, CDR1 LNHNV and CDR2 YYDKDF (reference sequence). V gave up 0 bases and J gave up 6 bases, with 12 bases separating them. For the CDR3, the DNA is TGTGCCACCAGCAGAGATCGAGCGGCTCTCGAGCAGTACTTC. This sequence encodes CATSRDRAALEQYF.

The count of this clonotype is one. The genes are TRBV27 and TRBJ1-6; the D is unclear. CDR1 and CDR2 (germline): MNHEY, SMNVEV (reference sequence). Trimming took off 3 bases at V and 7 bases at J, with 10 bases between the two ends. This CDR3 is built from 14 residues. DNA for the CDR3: TGTGCCAGCAGTTTTGGCCAGATCAATTCACCCCTCCACTTT. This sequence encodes CASSFGQINSPLHF.

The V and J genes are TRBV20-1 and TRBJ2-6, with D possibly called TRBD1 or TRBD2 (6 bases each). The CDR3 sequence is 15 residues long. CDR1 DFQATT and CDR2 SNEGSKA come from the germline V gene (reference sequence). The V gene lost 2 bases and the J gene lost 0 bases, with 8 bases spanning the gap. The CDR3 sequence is CSARRGASGANVLTF. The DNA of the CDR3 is TGCAGTGCTAGAAGGGGGGCCTCTGGGGCCAACGTCCTGACTTTC.

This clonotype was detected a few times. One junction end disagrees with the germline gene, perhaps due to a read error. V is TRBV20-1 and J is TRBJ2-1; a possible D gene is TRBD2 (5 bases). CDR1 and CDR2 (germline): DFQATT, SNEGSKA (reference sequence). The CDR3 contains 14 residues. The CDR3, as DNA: TGCAGTGCTACCGCTCCTGAGCGGTACAACGAGCAGTTCTTC. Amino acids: CSATAPERYNEQFF.

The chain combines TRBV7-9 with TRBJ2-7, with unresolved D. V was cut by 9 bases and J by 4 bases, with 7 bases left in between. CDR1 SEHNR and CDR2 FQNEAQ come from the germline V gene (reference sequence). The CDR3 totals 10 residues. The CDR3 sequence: CARAEYEQYF. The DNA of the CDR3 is TGTGCCAGGGCCGAGTACGAGCAGTACTTC.

DNA of the CDR3: TGTGCCAGCAGTTCCCCCGTGGGACAACGATTGGGAGGCTACACCTTC. Amino acid sequence: CASSSPVGQRLGGYTF. V gene TRBV28 combines with J gene TRBJ1-2, with D possibly TRBD1 on 6 matching bases. In germline, CDR1 is MDHEN, CDR2 SYDVKM. The CDR3 is made up of 16 amino acids. Deletions cut 4 bases from V and 8 bases from J, with 23 bases between.

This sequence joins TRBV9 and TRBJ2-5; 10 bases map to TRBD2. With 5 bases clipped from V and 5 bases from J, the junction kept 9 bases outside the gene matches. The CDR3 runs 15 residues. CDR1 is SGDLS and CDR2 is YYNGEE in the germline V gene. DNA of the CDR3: TGTGCCAGCAGTGAAGCGGGGGGGGGAGGGGAGACCCAGTACTTC. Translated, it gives CASSEAGGGGETQYF.

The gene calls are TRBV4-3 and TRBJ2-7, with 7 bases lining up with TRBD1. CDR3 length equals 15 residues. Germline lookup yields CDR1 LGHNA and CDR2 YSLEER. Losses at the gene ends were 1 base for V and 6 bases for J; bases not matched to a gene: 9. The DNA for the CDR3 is TGCGCCAGCAGCCAAGCCAGACAGGGCCCCGCCGAGCAGTACTTC. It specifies CASSQARQGPAEQYF.

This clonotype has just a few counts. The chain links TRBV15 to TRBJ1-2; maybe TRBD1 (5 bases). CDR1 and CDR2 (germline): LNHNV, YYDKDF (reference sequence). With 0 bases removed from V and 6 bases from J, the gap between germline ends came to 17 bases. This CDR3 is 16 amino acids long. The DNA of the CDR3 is TGTGCCACCAGCAGAGATGGGGGTCCCACTAAGGATGGCTACACCTTC. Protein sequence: CATSRDGGPTKDGYTF.

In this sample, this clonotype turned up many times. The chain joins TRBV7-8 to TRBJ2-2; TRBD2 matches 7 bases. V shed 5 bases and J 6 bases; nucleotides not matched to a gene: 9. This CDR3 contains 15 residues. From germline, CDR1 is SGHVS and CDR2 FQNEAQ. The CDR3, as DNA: TGTGCCAGCAGCCTGGGGAGGGCCGTAGCCGGGGAGCTGTTTTTT. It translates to CASSLGRAVAGELFF. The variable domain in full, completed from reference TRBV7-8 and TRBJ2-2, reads GAGVSQSPRYKVAKRGQDVALRCDPISGHVSLFWYQQALGQGPEFLTYFQNEAQLDKSGLPSDRFFAERPEGSVSTLKIQRTQQEDSAVYLCASSLGRAVAGELFFGEGSRLTVL.